Following are 31 T cell receptor beta chains from one sample sequenced in a study of T-cell memory formation after mild COVID-19. TCRdb redid the calling of the 5' RACE reads with MiXCR, one entry per CDR3 protein. The sample includes fewer than 350,000 distinct CDR3 sequences, approximately 15% of them seen just once. What was sequenced was PBMCs or a T cell subset sorted from them (not recorded which). The source is a man younger than 35 who had mild COVID-19 (a few samples of this study predate the infection). Cell type and time point are not known.

This chain joins TRBV20-1 and TRBJ2-3; 10 bases fit TRBD2. The CDR3 contains 15 residues. CDR1 and CDR2 (germline): DFQATT, SNEGSKA (reference sequence). V was pared by 4 bases and J by 3 bases, with 7 bases of the junction left unmatched. The CDR3 loop is CSAMASGGVTDTQYF. The CDR3 region has the DNA TGCAGTGCTATGGCTAGCGGGGGTGTTACAGATACGCAGTATTTT.

V is TRBV5-6 and J is TRBJ2-6; 7 bases are a match to TRBD1. Germline lookup yields CDR1 SGHDT and CDR2 YYEEEE. V was pared by 4 bases and J by 1 base, with 8 bases of the junction left unmatched. CDR3 size: 17 residues. The CDR3 nucleotides are TGTGCCAGCAGCACGTACGACAGGGCTTCTGGGGCCAACGTCCTGACTTTC. Translating it yields CASSTYDRASGANVLTF.

The V call is TRBV7-8, the J call TRBJ2-3; 8 positions match TRBD2. The CDR3 spans 16 residues. Germline CDR1 reads SGHVS; CDR2 reads FQNEAQ. J lost 0 bases, V lost 6 bases, and 8 bases had no gene match. This CDR3 reads CASSYAGGLSTDTQYF. CDR3 sequence (DNA): TGTGCCAGCAGTTATGCGGGGGGCCTTAGCACAGATACGCAGTATTTT.

This clonotype came up a few times. The V and J genes are TRBV7-9 and TRBJ1-6; D is undetermined. This CDR3 region has 15 residues. The V end lost 2 bases, the J end lost 5 bases, and 10 bases lay between the germline ends. Germline loops: CDR1 SEHNR, CDR2 FQNEAQ (reference sequence). The CDR3 is CASSLMEGNNSPLHF. In DNA form, the CDR3 reads TGTGCCAGCAGCTTAATGGAGGGCAATAATTCACCCCTCCACTTT.

This clonotype was recorded a few times. This chain connects TRBV28 to TRBJ2-7; no clear D gene. The length of the CDR3 is 13 residues. The V gene's germline CDR1 is MDHEN and CDR2 SYDVKM. V was clipped by 6 bases and J by 2 bases, with 11 bases between them. The CDR3 region is CASSQGITYEQYV. For the CDR3, the DNA is TGTGCCAGCAGCCAAGGGATTACCTACGAGCAGTACGTC.

The rearrangement links TRBV20-1 to TRBJ2-4, with D unresolved. The CDR3 is made up of 13 amino acids. With 4 bases removed from V and 9 bases from J, the gap between germline ends came to 16 bases. Per the germline V gene, CDR1 is DFQATT and CDR2 is SNEGSKA (reference sequence). For the CDR3, the DNA is TGCAGTGCTATAGAAGTCCCCGTGGGCATTCAGTACTTC. It specifies CSAIEVPVGIQYF.

The chain couples TRBV5-1 to TRBJ2-2; 13 bases align to TRBD2. The CDR3 sequence is 16 residues long. Germline V CDR1 and CDR2: SGHRS, YFSETQ. V gave up 2 bases and J gave up 4 bases; unmatched junction bases: 2. The CDR3 sequence is CASSFGTSGVTGELFF. CDR3 nucleotides: TGCGCCAGCAGCTTTGGGACTAGCGGGGTCACCGGGGAGCTGTTTTTT.

This clonotype was seen a handful of times. The chain is built from TRBV2 and TRBJ2-2; tentatively, D is TRBD2 (5 bases). CDR1 is SNHLY and CDR2 is FYNNEI in the germline V gene. The ends were cut back, 10 bases at V and 4 bases at J, with 16 bases in the middle. The CDR3 consists of 14 residues. CDR3 nucleotides: TGTGCCACCAAGGGAGAGTTGGCCACCGGGGAGCTGTTTTTT. Translation gives CATKGELATGELFF.

This clonotype was observed a handful of times. The gene calls are TRBV3-1 and TRBJ1-2; 9 bases align to TRBD1. V was pared by 3 bases and J by 2 bases, with 4 bases of the junction left unmatched. This CDR3 contains 15 residues. Germline V gives CDR1 LGHDT, CDR2 YNNKEL (reference sequence). CDR3 region: CASSQAGTGNYGYTF. The CDR3 DNA reads TGTGCCAGCAGCCAGGCCGGGACAGGGAACTATGGCTACACCTTC. The full variable domain, with the rest looked up from reference TRBV3-1 and TRBJ1-2, is DTAVSQTPKYLVTQMGNDKSIKCEQNLGHDTMYWYKQDSKKFLKIMFSYNNKELIINETVPNRFSPKSPDKAHLNLHINSLELGDSAVYFCASSQAGTGNYGYTFGSGTRLTVV.

This clonotype has only a few counts. This chain connects TRBV11-2 to TRBJ2-7; D is uncertain. V dropped 4 bases and J dropped 2 bases, with 18 bases sitting between them. Per the germline V gene, CDR1 is SGHAT and CDR2 is FQNNGV. The CDR3 consists of 16 residues. The DNA for the CDR3 is TGTGCCAGCAGCTCACTCAGGACGCTAATACCCTACGAGCAGTACTTC. Protein product: CASSSLRTLIPYEQYF.

This clonotype has at least ten counts. The chain links TRBV20-1 to TRBJ2-5; 9 bases align to TRBD2. The CDR3 is made up of 14 amino acids. CDR1 and CDR2 (germline): DFQATT, SNEGSKA (reference sequence). The CDR3 is CSAGTSPDGGTQYF. CDR3 in DNA: TGCAGCGCCGGGACTAGCCCTGATGGAGGGACCCAGTACTTC.

V and J are TRBV7-9 and TRBJ2-7; the D gene is possibly TRBD2 (5 bases). This CDR3 has 14 amino acids. The V end was cut by 8 bases, the J end by 3 bases, with 17 bases between. Germline loops: CDR1 SEHNR, CDR2 FQNEAQ (reference sequence). Here the CDR3 reads CASAFQRGDYEQYF. The CDR3 region has the DNA TGTGCCAGCGCCTTCCAACGGGGAGACTACGAGCAGTACTTC.

This clonotype has more than one count but fewer than ten. V gene TRBV28 combines with J gene TRBJ2-2; D may be TRBD2 (7 bases). Trimming removed 6 bases at V and 4 bases at J, with 12 bases between. CDR1 is MDHEN, CDR2 SYDVKM, per germline. The length of the CDR3 is 14 residues. As DNA, the CDR3 is TGTGCCAGCAGCGGGGGGCTACGCACCGGGGAGCTGTTTTTT. Encoded protein: CASSGGLRTGELFF.

This clonotype turned up a few times. CDR3 nucleotides: TGTGCCAGCAGTTTAGCCAGGGGGCATCAGCCCCAGCATTTT. Its translation is CASSLARGHQPQHF. The chain uses TRBV12-3 or TRBV12-4 and TRBJ1-5; 8 bases match TRBD1. J gave up 5 bases and V 0 bases, and 0 bases lay outside the gene matches. CDR3 length: 14 amino acids.

This clonotype was seen repeatedly, ten times or more. This chain links TRBV5-1 with TRBJ1-4, with D unclear. The germline gives CDR1 SGHRS, CDR2 YFSETQ. V lost 4 bases to trimming and J lost 5 bases, with 9 bases between them. CDR3 length: 13 residues. The CDR3 coding sequence is TGCGCCAGCAGCCGGGATGCCAATGAAAAACTGTTTTTT. Amino acids: CASSRDANEKLFF. The whole variable domain, filled in from reference TRBV5-1 and TRBJ1-4, reads KAGVTQTPRYLIKTRGQQVTLSCSPISGHRSVSWYQQTPGQGLQFLFEYFSETQRNKGNFPGRFSGRQFSNSRSEMNVSTLELGDSALYLCASSRDANEKLFFGSGTQLSVL.

This clonotype was found a few times. V is TRBV29-1 and J is TRBJ2-7, with 7 bases matching TRBD2. CDR1 and CDR2 (germline): SQVTM, ANQGSEA. The CDR3 has 12 amino acids. V was pared by 2 bases and J by 7 bases, with 5 bases of the junction left unmatched. CDR3 residues: CSVEKGGAEQYF. The CDR3 DNA reads TGCAGCGTTGAAAAGGGAGGGGCAGAGCAGTACTTC.

For the CDR3, the DNA is TGTGCCAGCAGTGGCTCCGGGAGAGAGCAGTACTTC. As protein: CASSGSGREQYF. V and J are TRBV6-1 and TRBJ2-7; D might be TRBD2 (6 bases). CDR1 and CDR2 from the germline V gene are MNHNS and SASEGT. V lost 4 bases to trimming and J lost 7 bases, with 11 bases between them. This CDR3 is 12 amino acids long.

This clonotype was counted at least ten times. This chain joins TRBV12-3 or TRBV12-4 and TRBJ2-3; D gene uncertain. The CDR3 covers 15 residues. The V and J ends lost 7 bases and 3 bases respectively, with 17 bases between them. CDR3 in amino acids: CASTSDAQRTDTQYF. The CDR3 coding sequence is TGTGCCAGCACCTCGGACGCCCAGAGGACAGATACGCAGTATTTT.

The chain employs TRBV4-1 and TRBJ1-2; tentative D call: TRBD1 (6 bases). Germline V lookup: CDR1 MGHRA, CDR2 YSYEKL. The V gene lost 4 bases and the J gene lost 0 bases, with 15 bases spanning the gap. The CDR3 is 16 amino acids. In DNA, the CDR3 is TGCGCCAGCAGCCTGATTTGGGACACAGCTAACTATGGCTACACCTTC. As protein: CASSLIWDTANYGYTF.

The gene calls are TRBV5-1 and TRBJ2-2; D possibly corresponds to TRBD1 (6 bases). V was trimmed by 4 bases and J by 9 bases, leaving 10 bases between them. The CDR3 is 12 amino acids. Germline V gives CDR1 SGHRS, CDR2 YFSETQ. In DNA, the CDR3 is TGCGCCAGCAGCCTGGACAGCCGGGAGCTGTTTTTT. Its translation: CASSLDSRELFF.

V is TRBV6-5 and J is TRBJ1-2; 7 bases agree with TRBD1. V gave up 3 bases and J gave up 4 bases; unmatched junction bases: 5. This CDR3 contains 14 residues. The germline V gene encodes CDR1 MNHEY and CDR2 SVGAGI. CDR3 nucleotides: TGTGCCAGCAGTTATGTCAGGGGGGCCTATGGCTACACCTTC. Residues: CASSYVRGAYGYTF.

The rearrangement uses TRBV10-1 and TRBJ2-3; 8 bases agree with TRBD1. V shed 4 bases and J 5 bases; nucleotides not matched to a gene: 8. Germline V gives CDR1 WNHNN, CDR2 SYGVQD (reference sequence). The CDR3 has 15 residues. The chain's CDR3 is CASSAQGATEDTQYF. The CDR3 nucleotides are TGCGCCAGCAGTGCCCAGGGGGCGACGGAAGATACGCAGTATTTT.

This clonotype showed up just a few times. The V and J genes are TRBV20-1 and TRBJ1-1, with D tentatively TRBD1 (6 bases). This CDR3 has 14 amino acids. CDR1 DFQATT and CDR2 SNEGSKA come from the germline V gene (reference sequence). The CDR3 is CSGIRGQLDTEAFF. The CDR3 nucleotides read TGCAGCGGTATTCGAGGACAGTTAGACACTGAAGCTTTCTTT.

This clonotype was seen repeatedly, ten times or more. The chain employs TRBV4-3 and TRBJ1-6, with TRBD1 matching over 7 bases. Germline lookup yields CDR1 LGHNA and CDR2 YSLEER. With 2 bases clipped from V and 8 bases from J, the junction kept 3 bases outside the gene matches. The CDR3 is 14 residues long. Here the CDR3 reads CASSQFTGDSPLHF. Written as DNA, the CDR3 is TGCGCCAGCAGCCAATTTACAGGGGATTCACCCCTCCACTTT.

This clonotype was observed a handful of times. V is TRBV28 and J is TRBJ2-2; a possible D gene is TRBD1 (7 bases). This CDR3 is 16 amino acids long. The germline gives CDR1 MDHEN, CDR2 SYDVKM. The V and J ends lost 4 bases and 2 bases respectively, with 14 bases between them. The CDR3 nucleotides read TGTGCCAGCAGTTCTGGCGGGACAGCTAACACCGGGGAGCTGTTTTTT. Protein sequence: CASSSGGTANTGELFF.

J is TRBJ2-7 and V is TRBV7-9, with TRBD1 as a possible D gene (6 bases). Between the trimmed V and J ends, which lost 1 base and 7 bases, there was a span of 8 bases. There are 12 residues in the CDR3. Looked up from germline, CDR1 is SEHNR and CDR2 is FQNEAQ (reference sequence). The CDR3 loop is CASSLEGVEQYV. DNA for the CDR3: TGTGCCAGCAGCTTAGAGGGGGTGGAGCAGTACGTC.

This clonotype has a handful of counts. This chain uses TRBV6-5 with TRBJ2-5, with a possible D match to TRBD2 (6 bases). Germline V gene data show CDR1 as MNHEY and CDR2 as SVGAGI. Trimming removed 0 bases from V and 5 bases from J, with 16 bases in between. The CDR3 covers 16 residues. The CDR3 reads CASSYSTPGVGETQYF. In DNA, the CDR3 is TGTGCCAGCAGTTACTCGACCCCGGGGGTCGGGGAGACCCAGTACTTC.

The chain has TRBV4-3 and TRBJ2-3; no reliable D call. Looked up from germline, CDR1 is LGHNA and CDR2 is YSLEER. Trimming took 4 bases from V and 4 from J, leaving 15 bases between them. The CDR3 extends over 15 amino acids. CDR3 DNA: TGCGCCAGCAGCCGTTTGACTTCAGGTGCAGATACGCAGTATTTT. Translating gives CASSRLTSGADTQYF.

In this sample, this clonotype turned up many times. This chain uses TRBV10-3 with TRBJ2-7, with D possibly TRBD2 on 6 matching bases. The V gene's germline CDR1 is ENHRY and CDR2 SYGVKD. This CDR3 contains 11 residues. The V end lost 10 bases, the J end lost 3 bases, and 10 bases lay between the germline ends. As DNA, the CDR3 is TGTGCCACGAGGGACTTCTACGAGCAGTACGTC. Translated: CATRDFYEQYV.

This clonotype was found a few times. The CDR3 DNA reads as TGTGCCAGCAGGGGGGCTAGCGGGGCCACAGATACGCAGTATTTT. This sequence encodes CASRGASGATDTQYF. The chain couples TRBV2 to TRBJ2-3; TRBD2 agrees at 9 bases. This CDR3 comprises 15 residues. J lost 2 bases, V lost 6 bases, and 6 bases had no gene match. CDR1 is SNHLY and CDR2 is FYNNEI in the germline V gene.

This clonotype came up many times. V gene TRBV6-2 or TRBV6-3 combines with J gene TRBJ1-5; 8 bases match TRBD1. Trimming removed 6 bases from V and 9 bases from J; junction bases left unmatched: 7. Germline-derived CDR1 and CDR2 are MNHEY and SVGEGT. The CDR3 loop spans 13 amino acids. The CDR3 reads CASRLQGARPQHF. As DNA, the CDR3 is TGTGCCAGCAGGTTGCAGGGGGCAAGGCCCCAGCATTTT.